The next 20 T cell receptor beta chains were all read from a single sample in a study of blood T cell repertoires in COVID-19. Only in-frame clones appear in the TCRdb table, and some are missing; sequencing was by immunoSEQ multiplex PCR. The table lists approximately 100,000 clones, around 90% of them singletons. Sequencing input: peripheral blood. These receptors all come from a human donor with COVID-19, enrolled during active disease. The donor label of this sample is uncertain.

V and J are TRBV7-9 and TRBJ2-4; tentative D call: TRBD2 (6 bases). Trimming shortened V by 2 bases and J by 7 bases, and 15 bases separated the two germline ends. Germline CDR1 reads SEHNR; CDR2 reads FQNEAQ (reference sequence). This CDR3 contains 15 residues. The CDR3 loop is CASSLKGGAGNIQYF. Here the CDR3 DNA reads TGTGCCAGCAGCTTAAAGGGAGGCGCTGGTAACATTCAGTACTTC.

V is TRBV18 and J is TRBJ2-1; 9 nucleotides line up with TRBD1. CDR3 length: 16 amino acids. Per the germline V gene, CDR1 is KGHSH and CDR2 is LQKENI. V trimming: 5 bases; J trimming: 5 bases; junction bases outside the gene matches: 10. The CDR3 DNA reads TGTGCCAGCTCAAGGGGAGCCGGGACAGGGAACAATGAGCAGTTCTTC. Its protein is CASSRGAGTGNNEQFF.

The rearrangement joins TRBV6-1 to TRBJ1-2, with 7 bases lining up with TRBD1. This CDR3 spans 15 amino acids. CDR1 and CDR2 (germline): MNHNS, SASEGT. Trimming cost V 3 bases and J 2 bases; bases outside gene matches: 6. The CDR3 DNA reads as TGTGCCAGCAGTGACATGACAGGGATAAACTATGGCTACACCTTC. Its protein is CASSDMTGINYGYTF.

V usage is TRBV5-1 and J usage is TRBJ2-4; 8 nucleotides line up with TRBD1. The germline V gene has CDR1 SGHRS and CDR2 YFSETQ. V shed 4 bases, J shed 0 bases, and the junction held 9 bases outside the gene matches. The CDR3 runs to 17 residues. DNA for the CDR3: TGCGCCAGCAGCGGCGGGACAGGAATCATAGCCAAAAACATTCAGTACTTC. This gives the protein CASSGGTGIIAKNIQYF.

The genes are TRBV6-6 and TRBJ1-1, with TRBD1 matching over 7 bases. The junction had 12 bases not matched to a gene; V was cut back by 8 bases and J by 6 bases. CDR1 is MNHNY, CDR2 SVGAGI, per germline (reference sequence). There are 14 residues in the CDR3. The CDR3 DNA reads TGTGCCAGCGGTCCGGGAGGGGGCGCGCCTGAAGCTTTCTTT. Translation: CASGPGGGAPEAFF.

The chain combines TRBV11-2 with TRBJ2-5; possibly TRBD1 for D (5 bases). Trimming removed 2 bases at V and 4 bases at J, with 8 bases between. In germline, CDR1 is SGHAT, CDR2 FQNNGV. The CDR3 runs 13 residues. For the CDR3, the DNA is TGTGCCAGCAGCTTACCAGGGTCAGAGACCCAGTACTTC. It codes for CASSLPGSETQYF.

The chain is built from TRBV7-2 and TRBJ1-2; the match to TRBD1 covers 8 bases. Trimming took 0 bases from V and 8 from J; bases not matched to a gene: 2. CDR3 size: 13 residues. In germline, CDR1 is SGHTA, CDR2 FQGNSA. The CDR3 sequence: CASSLARTGGYTF. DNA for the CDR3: TGTGCCAGCAGCTTAGCAAGGACAGGGGGCTACACCTTC. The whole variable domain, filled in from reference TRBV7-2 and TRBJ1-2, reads GAGVSQSPSNKVTEKGKDVELRCDPISGHTALYWYRQSLGQGLEFLIYFQGNSAPDKSGLPSDRFSAERTGGSVSTLTIQRTQQEDSAVYLCASSLARTGGYTFGSGTRLTVV.

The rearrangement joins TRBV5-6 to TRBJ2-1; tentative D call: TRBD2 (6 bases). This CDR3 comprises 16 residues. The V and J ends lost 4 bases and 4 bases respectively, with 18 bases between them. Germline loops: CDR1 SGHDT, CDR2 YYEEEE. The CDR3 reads CASSLPRDWEYNEQFF. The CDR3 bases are TGTGCCAGCAGCCTCCCACGGGACTGGGAATACAATGAGCAGTTCTTC.

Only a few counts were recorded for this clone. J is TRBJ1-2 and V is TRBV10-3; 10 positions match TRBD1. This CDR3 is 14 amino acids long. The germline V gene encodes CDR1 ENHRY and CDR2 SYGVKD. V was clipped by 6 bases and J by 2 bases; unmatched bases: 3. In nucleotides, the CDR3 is TGTGCCATCAGAACGGACAGGGGGAACTATGGCTACACCTTC. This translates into CAIRTDRGNYGYTF.

For the CDR3, the DNA is TGTGCCAGCAGCGGCTTCGGGGCTGGAAACACCATATATTTT. Amino acids: CASSGFGAGNTIYF. The V call is TRBV5-5, the J call TRBJ1-3; D gene uncertain. Per the germline V gene, CDR1 is SGHKS and CDR2 is YYEKEE (reference sequence). V lost 4 bases and J 2 bases, leaving 10 bases between the germline ends. The CDR3 has 14 amino acids.

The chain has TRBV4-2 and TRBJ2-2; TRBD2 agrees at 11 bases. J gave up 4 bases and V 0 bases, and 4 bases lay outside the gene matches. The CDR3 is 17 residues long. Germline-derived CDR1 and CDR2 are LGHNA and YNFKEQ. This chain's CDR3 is CASSQDWLAGGTGELFF. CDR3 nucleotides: TGTGCCAGCAGCCAAGATTGGCTAGCGGGAGGCACCGGGGAGCTGTTTTTT.

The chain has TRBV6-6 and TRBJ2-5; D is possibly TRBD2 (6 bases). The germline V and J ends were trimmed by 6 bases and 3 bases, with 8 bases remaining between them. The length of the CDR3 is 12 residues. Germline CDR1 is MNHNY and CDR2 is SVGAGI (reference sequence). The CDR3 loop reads CASSVAEETQYF. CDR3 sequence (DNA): TGTGCCAGCAGCGTAGCGGAAGAGACCCAGTACTTC.

The CDR3 coding sequence is TGTGCCAGCAGCTATTTGGGGGCGGTAAACGAGCAGTACTTC. Protein: CASSYLGAVNEQYF. The chain joins TRBV7-3 to TRBJ2-7, with D perhaps matching TRBD1 (6 bases). CDR1 SGHTA and CDR2 FQGTGA come from the germline V gene. This CDR3 comprises 14 residues. V lost 4 bases, J lost 5 bases, and 15 bases lay in between.

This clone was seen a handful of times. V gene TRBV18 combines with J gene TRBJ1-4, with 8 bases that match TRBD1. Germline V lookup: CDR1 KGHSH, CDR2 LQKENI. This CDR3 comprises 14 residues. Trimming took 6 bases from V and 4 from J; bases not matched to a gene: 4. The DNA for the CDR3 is TGTGCCAGCTCGGTGGACAGGGATAATGAAAAACTGTTTTTT. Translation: CASSVDRDNEKLFF. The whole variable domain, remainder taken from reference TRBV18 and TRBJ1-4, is NAGVMQNPRHLVRRRGQEARLRCSPMKGHSHVYWYRQLPEEGLKFMVYLQKENIIDESGMPKERFSAEFPKEGPSILRIQQVVRGDSAAYFCASSVDRDNEKLFFGSGTQLSVL.

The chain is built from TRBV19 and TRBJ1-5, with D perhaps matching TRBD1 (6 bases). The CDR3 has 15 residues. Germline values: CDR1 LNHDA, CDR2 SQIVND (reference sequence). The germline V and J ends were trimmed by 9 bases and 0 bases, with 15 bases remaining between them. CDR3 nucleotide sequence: TGTGCCAGCTGCGACAGGTCCTATAGCAATCAGCCCCAGCATTTT. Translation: CASCDRSYSNQPQHF.

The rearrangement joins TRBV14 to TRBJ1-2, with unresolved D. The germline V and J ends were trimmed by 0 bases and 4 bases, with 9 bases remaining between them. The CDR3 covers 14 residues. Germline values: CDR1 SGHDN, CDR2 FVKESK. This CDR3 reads CASSQDRTAYGYTF. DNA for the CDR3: TGTGCCAGCAGCCAAGATCGAACAGCCTATGGCTACACCTTC.

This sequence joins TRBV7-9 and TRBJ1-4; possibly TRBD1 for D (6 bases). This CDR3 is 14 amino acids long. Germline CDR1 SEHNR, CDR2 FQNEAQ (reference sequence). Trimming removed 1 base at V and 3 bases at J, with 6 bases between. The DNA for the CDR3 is TGTGCCAGCAGCTTAGGGGGGCCTAATGAAAAACTGTTTTTT. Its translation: CASSLGGPNEKLFF. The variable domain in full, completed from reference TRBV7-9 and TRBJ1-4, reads DTGVSQNPRHKITKRGQNVTFRCDPISEHNRLYWYRQTLGQGPEFLTYFQNEAQLEKSRLLSDRFSAERPKGSFSTLEIQRTEQGDSAMYLCASSLGGPNEKLFFGSGTQLSVL.

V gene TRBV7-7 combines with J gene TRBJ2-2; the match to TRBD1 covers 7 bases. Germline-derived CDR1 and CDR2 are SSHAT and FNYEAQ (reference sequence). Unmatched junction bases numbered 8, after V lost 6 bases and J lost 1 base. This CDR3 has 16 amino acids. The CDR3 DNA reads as TGTGCCAGCAGTTCCTCAGGGGGTGTGAACACCGGGGAGCTGTTTTTT. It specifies CASSSSGGVNTGELFF.

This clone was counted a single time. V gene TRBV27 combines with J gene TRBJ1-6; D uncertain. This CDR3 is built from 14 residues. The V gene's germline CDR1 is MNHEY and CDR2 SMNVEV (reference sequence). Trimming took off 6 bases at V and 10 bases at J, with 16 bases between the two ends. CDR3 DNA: TGTGCCAGCAGCTCCCCCTACGTCAACTCACCCCTCCACTTT. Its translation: CASSSPYVNSPLHF.

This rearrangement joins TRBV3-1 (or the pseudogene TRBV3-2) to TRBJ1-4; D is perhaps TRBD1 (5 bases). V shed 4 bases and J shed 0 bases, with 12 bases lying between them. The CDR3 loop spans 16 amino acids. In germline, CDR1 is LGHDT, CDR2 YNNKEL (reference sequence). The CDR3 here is CASSPRDSATNEKLFF. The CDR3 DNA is TGTGCCAGCAGCCCCAGGGATAGTGCAACTAATGAAAAACTGTTTTTT.